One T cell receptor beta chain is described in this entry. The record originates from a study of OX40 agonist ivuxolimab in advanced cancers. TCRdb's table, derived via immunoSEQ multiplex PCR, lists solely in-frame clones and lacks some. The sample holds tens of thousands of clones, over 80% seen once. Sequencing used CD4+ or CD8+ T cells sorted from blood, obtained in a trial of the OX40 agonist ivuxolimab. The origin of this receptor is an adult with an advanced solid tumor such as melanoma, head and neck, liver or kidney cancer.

In DNA form, the CDR3 reads TGCGCCAGCAGCCCCGGGGACACCACAGATACGCAGTATTTT. Translated, it gives CASSPGDTTDTQYF. The J gene is TRBJ2-3, the V gene TRBV4-1; TRBD1 is a possible D gene (6 bases). CDR3 length: 14 amino acids. Deletions cut 4 bases from V and 2 bases from J, with 10 bases between. The germline CDR1 and CDR2 sequences are MGHRA and YSYEKL.